These 10 T cell receptor beta chains originate from one sample sequenced in a study of T cell responses to AZD1222 COVID-19 vaccine. Repertoires were generated with immunoSEQ multiplex PCR, while TCRdb's copy carries only in-frame clones and drops some. The table lists 70,000 to 90,000 clones, around 90% of them singletons, with about 2% in the top ten. Sequences were derived from peripheral blood, sampled on day 0 of AZD1222 vaccination. The receptors come from an adult in good health.

The V call is TRBV12-5, the J call TRBJ1-5; D uncertain. V lost 5 bases and J lost 6, with 17 bases in between. Germline V gene data show CDR1 as LGHNT and CDR2 as FRNRAP. The CDR3 sequence is 15 residues long. DNA of the CDR3: TGTGCTAGTGGTCCCCCGGGCAGTGTGGTTCAGCCCCAGCATTTT. This sequence encodes CASGPPGSVVQPQHF.

V and J are TRBV5-5 and TRBJ2-5; 8 nucleotides agree with TRBD1. The J segment lost 2 bases and the V segment lost 3 bases, leaving 6 bases of the junction unmatched. CDR3 size: 15 residues. Germline CDR1 reads SGHKS; CDR2 reads YYEKEE (reference sequence). The CDR3 region has the DNA TGTGCCAGCAGCTGGAATCGACAGGGGCAAGAGACCCAGTACTTC. Its translation: CASSWNRQGQETQYF.

The chain has TRBV30 and TRBJ1-1; D gene uncertain. The length of the CDR3 is 11 residues. Germline V gene data show CDR1 as GTSNPN and CDR2 as SVGIG (reference sequence). The CDR3 reads CVGLAGTEAFF. CDR3 coding DNA: TGTGTAGGGCTGGCGGGGACTGAAGCTTTCTTT.

The rearrangement joins TRBV9 to TRBJ2-7, with D tentatively TRBD1 (5 bases). CDR3 length: 15 residues. Germline CDR1 and CDR2: SGDLS and YYNGEE. V dropped 0 bases and J dropped 6 bases, with 16 bases sitting between them. DNA for the CDR3: TGTGCCAGCAGCGTAGGGACAATTCCTAGTAGCGAGCAGTACTTC. Amino acids: CASSVGTIPSSEQYF.

V is TRBV7-9 and J is TRBJ1-3; D possibly corresponds to TRBD1 (6 bases). The CDR3 is made up of 13 amino acids. CDR1 SEHNR and CDR2 FQNEAQ come from the germline V gene (reference sequence). Trimming shortened V by 6 bases and J by 7 bases, and 13 bases separated the two germline ends. The CDR3 bases are TGTGCCAGCAGGCAGACAGGACCCAACACCATATATTTT. This encodes CASRQTGPNTIYF.

This clone showed up just once. This sequence joins TRBV9 and TRBJ1-6; TRBD1 agrees at 9 bases. The CDR3 is 16 residues long. Per germline, CDR1 SGDLS and CDR2 YYNGEE. Trimming cost V 3 bases and J 3 bases; bases outside gene matches: 4. CDR3 sequence reads: CASSEQGAVYNSPLHF. In DNA, the CDR3 is TGTGCCAGCAGCGAACAGGGGGCGGTCTATAATTCACCCCTCCACTTT. The whole variable domain, remainder taken from reference TRBV9 and TRBJ1-6, is DSGVTQTPKHLITATGQRVTLRCSPRSGDLSVYWYQQSLDQGLQFLIQYYNGEERAKGNILERFSAQQFPDLHSELNLSSLELGDSALYFCASSEQGAVYNSPLHFGNGTRLTVT.

This clone was detected only once. This rearrangement joins TRBV11-3 to TRBJ2-1, with D possibly TRBD1 on 6 matching bases. Germline V gives CDR1 SGHNT, CDR2 YENEEA. Trimming cost V 3 bases and J 5 bases, with 17 bases left between them. The CDR3 sequence is 16 residues long. In DNA, the CDR3 is TGTGCCAGCAGCTTTCAGGGGCAGGGGCGCCACAATGAGCAGTTCTTC. It yields the protein CASSFQGQGRHNEQFF.

This chain connects TRBV2 to TRBJ1-6; 8 bases map to TRBD1. V was pared by 6 bases and J by 11 bases, with 9 bases of the junction left unmatched. The CDR3 is made up of 14 amino acids. Germline CDR1 is SNHLY and CDR2 is FYNNEI. CDR3 amino acids: CASRAWDRPTPLHF. CDR3 sequence (DNA): TGTGCCAGCAGGGCTTGGGACAGGCCTACACCCCTCCACTTT.

The V gene is TRBV6-5, the J gene TRBJ1-4, with TRBD1 as a possible D gene (6 bases). The CDR3 runs 15 residues. Trimming removed 6 bases from V and 7 bases from J, with 18 bases in between. Germline V lookup: CDR1 MNHEY, CDR2 SVGAGI. CDR3 protein: CASRMEGGGREKLFF. The CDR3 DNA reads TGTGCCAGCAGGATGGAAGGGGGGGGTCGTGAAAAACTGTTTTTT.

V is TRBV19 and J is TRBJ1-2; the D gene is possibly TRBD1 (6 bases). The germline V gene encodes CDR1 LNHDA and CDR2 SQIVND (reference sequence). V was cut by 3 bases and J by 8 bases, with 25 bases left in between. The CDR3 length is 17 residues. DNA for the CDR3: TGTGCCAGTAGTATCACCCGAACAGGGTACCTACCCTGGGGCTACACCTTC. This sequence encodes CASSITRTGYLPWGYTF.